This record concerns one T cell receptor beta chain sequence. There are 13 residues in the CDR3. CDR1 is MGHRA and CDR2 is YSYEKL in the germline V gene. Trimming removed 4 bases at V and 12 bases at J, with 16 bases between. Each CDR3 protein gets one entry after TCRdb re-called the reads with MiXCR. The repertoire holds about 97,000 distinct CDR3 sequences, with around a third as singletons. The sample comes from a study of type 1 regulatory T cells. On the study more broadly: An in vitro protocol generated T-allo10, a Tr1-enriched, alloantigen-specific CD4 T cell product.

Sequenced: CD4+ T cells, either the whole sample or a sorted fraction (not recorded which). The TCR sequence derives from a human donor in good health. The V gene is TRBV4-1, the J gene TRBJ2-1, with D maybe TRBD2 (6 bases). The CDR3: CASSLTGVRGQFF. CDR3 DNA sequence: TGCGCCAGCAGCCTAACGGGGGTCCGTGGGCAGTTCTTC.